This T cell receptor beta chain is drawn from a study of T cell repertoires in cytomegalovirus infection. About the research overall: It was the public TCR beta signatures that indicated both CMV infection and matching HLA type.

TCRdb re-called the reads through MiXCR, storing one row per CDR3 protein. Of 150,000 to 200,000 distinct CDR3 sequences in the sample, roughly 20% are singletons; the top ten hold 2.5% to 3%. The V and J ends lost 5 bases and 3 bases, in that order; junction bases with no gene match: 9. The CDR3 has 15 residues. CDR1 and CDR2 (germline): MDHEN, SYDVKM. This clonotype was observed at least ten times. As yet, its antigen is unknown. Study-wide results and caveats: Of the TCR beta families, the public ones yielded a cumulative frequency that identified carriers of CMV plus the relevant HLA. Dominating the ex vivo response were TCR beta clonotypes that were CMV-specific and HLA-C-restricted.

This clonotype was obtained from a human donor in good health (CMV status not recorded). Some clones in this sample may be carry-over from other donors' samples. This sequence joins TRBV28 and TRBJ2-5, with 7 positions matching TRBD2. Sequencing was done on a sample of PBMCs. The CDR3 bases are TGTGCCAGCAGTCCCCGACTAGCCCAAAAAGAGACCCAGTACTTC. Translated: CASSPRLAQKETQYF.